This T cell receptor beta chain was profiled in a study of blood T cell repertoires in COVID-19. Study overall: Some COVID-19 samples were acute and others convalescent; all came from the United States, Italy and Spain. The cDNA or gDNA used as material had been derived from T cells, B-cell-depleted T cells, or PBMCs.

Germline V CDR1 and CDR2: GTSNPN, SVGIG (reference sequence). CDR3 length: 13 amino acids. The V gene lost 3 bases and the J gene lost 7 bases, with 12 bases spanning the gap. Methods used by the authors: Amplification with reference gene primers provided the estimates of nucleated cell counts. Sequencing was performed with immunoSEQ multiplex PCR; in TCRdb, only in-frame clones are kept and a portion is missing. That table is the source of V, J and clone size, and D and trimming were worked out from the DNA. The data hold approximately 180,000 clones, with 70% to 90% observed a single time. Material: peripheral blood. The receptor's source is a human donor with active or convalescent COVID-19. The donor label of this sample is uncertain. The rearrangement joins TRBV30 to TRBJ1-4; the D gene is possibly TRBD1 (5 bases). The CDR3 nucleotides are TGTGCCTGGAGCTTGGGGCTGACTGAAAAACTGTTTTTT. Amino acid sequence: CAWSLGLTEKLFF.